Sequencing of this T cell receptor beta chain was carried out in a study of cytomegalovirus exposure and HLA in healthy donors. Notes on this clone: Antigen unknown.

The study, taken as a whole, reports: In an earlier analysis, most TCR beta V segments were productive about 87% or about 30% of the time. Presence/absence analyses took donor sequencing depth as roughly uniform. Cytomegalovirus-associated status was assigned to more than 150 TCR beta chains.

Germline loops: CDR1 LNHDA, CDR2 SQIVND (reference sequence). The CDR3 spans 15 residues. Germline trimming cut 4 bases from V and 8 bases from J; bases unmatched to any gene: 10. A multiplex PCR was run with 60 Vbeta primers and 13 Jbeta primers. Sequenced by immunoSEQ multiplex PCR; TCRdb stores in-frame clones only, minus some. Among about 160,000 clones listed, approximately 85% were seen once. The chain combines TRBV19 with TRBJ2-1, with 8 bases that match TRBD2. This TCR was sampled from a girl aged 2 to 9 in good health and CMV-seropositive. The sequencing sample was made of PBMCs. In nucleotides, the CDR3 is TGTGCCAGTAGTACTAGCGGGCTCTTTCCCCATGAGCAGTTCTTC. Translation: CASSTSGLFPHEQFF. Drawing the rest from reference TRBV19 and TRBJ2-1, the complete variable domain is DGGITQSPKYLFRKEGQNVTLSCEQNLNHDAMYWYRQDPGQGLRLIYYSQIVNDFQKGDIAEGYSVSREKKESFPLTVTSAQKNPTAFYLCASSTSGLFPHEQFFGPGTRLTVL.